Included here is one TCR beta chain sequence, with context. Donation came from healthy HIV-negative adults that had no recent acute infections or vaccinations. Generated by immunoSEQ multiplex PCR, the TCRdb table keeps only in-frame clones and is missing some. In the table there are some 2.1 million clones, over 85% of which are singletons. This entry is derived from a study of shared clonotypes between healthy human individuals. Germline V gene data show CDR1 as SNHLY and CDR2 as FYNNEI. The CDR3 covers 15 residues. V lost 4 bases to trimming and J lost 5 bases; unmatched junction nucleotides: 5. The TCR originated in a man aged 18 to 30 in good health. Sample: naive CD4+ T cells sorted from blood. Subset described: CD45RA+ positively selected. The chain combines TRBV2 with TRBJ2-1; 10 nucleotides align to TRBD2. CDR3 coding DNA: TGTGCCAGCAGTGTCCAACTAGCGGGGAACAATGAGCAGTTCTTC. This translates into CASSVQLAGNNEQFF.